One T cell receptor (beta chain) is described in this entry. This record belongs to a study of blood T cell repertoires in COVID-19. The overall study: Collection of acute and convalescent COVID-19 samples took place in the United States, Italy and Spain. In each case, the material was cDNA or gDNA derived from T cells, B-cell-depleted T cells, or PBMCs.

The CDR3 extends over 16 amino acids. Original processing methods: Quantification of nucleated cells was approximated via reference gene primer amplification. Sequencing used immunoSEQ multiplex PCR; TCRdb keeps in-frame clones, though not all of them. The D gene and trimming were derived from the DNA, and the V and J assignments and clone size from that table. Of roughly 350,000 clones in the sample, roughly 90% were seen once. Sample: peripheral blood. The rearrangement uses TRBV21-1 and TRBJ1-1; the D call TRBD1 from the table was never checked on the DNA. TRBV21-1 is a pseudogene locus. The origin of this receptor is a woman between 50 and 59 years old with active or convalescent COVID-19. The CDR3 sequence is CASSKAEQGANTEAFF. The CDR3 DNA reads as TGTGCCAGCAGCAAAGCTGAACAGGGGGCAAACACTGAAGCTTTCTTT.